The 8 T cell receptor beta chains given below trace back to one sample, sequenced in a study of blood T cell repertoires in COVID-19 (TCRdb year 2020). Library construction relied on the immunoSEQ multiplex PCR assay. In its TCRdb copy, this immuneACCESS table keeps in-frame sequences only and misses some clones. Where compared with another copy, unresolved V genes explain less than half of these, and the others have no known cause. This sample lists roughly 330,000 clones; roughly 90% were detected once. About 6% of the sample is taken by the ten largest. The specimen sequenced was peripheral blood. Source of these receptors: a man in his late teens or twenties who had recovered from COVID-19.

V is TRBV5-4 and J is TRBJ2-1, with TRBD2 identical over 9 bases. Germline lookup yields CDR1 SGHNT and CDR2 YYREEE (reference sequence). V shed 4 bases, J shed 7 bases, and the junction held 12 bases outside the gene matches. This CDR3 region has 16 residues. The CDR3: CASSPKWAGGANEQFF. The CDR3 nucleotides are TGTGCCAGCAGCCCCAAATGGGCGGGGGGGGCAAATGAGCAGTTCTTC.

V usage is TRBV4-3 and J usage is TRBJ1-4; TRBD1 might be the D (6 bases). The CDR3 sequence is 16 residues long. V shed 4 bases and J shed 3 bases, with 15 bases lying between them. From germline, CDR1 is LGHNA and CDR2 YSLEER. CDR3 residues: CASSPVTGLPNEKLFF. The DNA of the CDR3 is TGCGCCAGCAGCCCGGTAACAGGGCTCCCTAATGAAAAACTGTTTTTT.

The chain has TRBV5-1 and TRBJ1-1; 10 bases are a match to TRBD1. J lost 2 bases, V lost 2 bases, and 6 bases had no gene match. The CDR3 consists of 16 residues. CDR1 is SGHRS, CDR2 YFSETQ, per germline. The CDR3 DNA is TGCGCCAGCAGCTTAGCGGGGACAGGGGCAAACACTGAAGCTTTCTTT. Amino acids: CASSLAGTGANTEAFF.

This clone has at least ten counts. This sequence joins TRBV6-4 and TRBJ1-6; 11 nucleotides agree with TRBD1. Trimming removed 2 bases from V and 9 bases from J; junction bases left unmatched: 0. The CDR3 totals 14 residues. Germline CDR1 is MRHNA and CDR2 is SNTAGT. CDR3 nucleotide sequence: TGTGCCAGCAGTGACGGGACAGGGGGTTCACCCCTCCACTTT. Its translation: CASSDGTGGSPLHF.

The J gene is TRBJ2-5, the V gene TRBV5-6; TRBD2 might be the D (5 bases). There are 14 residues in the CDR3. The V end lost 0 bases, the J end lost 4 bases, and 10 bases lay between the germline ends. Germline V gene lookup returns CDR1 SGHDT and CDR2 YYEEEE. CDR3 in amino acids: CASSLGGGGETQYF. CDR3 in DNA: TGTGCCAGCAGCTTGGGAGGAGGCGGAGAGACCCAGTACTTC.

V usage is TRBV7-2 and J usage is TRBJ2-2, with 14 bases fitting TRBD2. This CDR3 contains 17 residues. Germline V gives CDR1 SGHTA, CDR2 FQGNSA. The V segment lost 6 bases and the J segment 7 bases; nucleotides outside the gene matches: 10. The chain's CDR3 is CASSSPGTSGSGGELFF. CDR3 coding DNA: TGTGCCAGCAGTAGCCCCGGGACTAGCGGGAGCGGCGGGGAGCTGTTTTTT.

This chain uses TRBV5-8 with TRBJ2-7, with D maybe TRBD2 (5 bases). This CDR3 spans 15 amino acids. V shed 2 bases and J shed 2 bases, with 14 bases lying between them. Germline V lookup: CDR1 SGHTS, CDR2 YDEGEE. CDR3 in amino acids: CASSLSGIQTYEQYF. CDR3 sequence (DNA): TGTGCCAGCAGCTTATCCGGGATACAAACCTACGAGCAGTACTTC.

The chain couples TRBV3-1 (or the pseudogene TRBV3-2) to TRBJ1-3, with D unresolved. Per germline, CDR1 LGHDT and CDR2 YNNKEL (reference sequence). The CDR3 loop spans 15 amino acids. V lost 0 bases, J lost 4 bases, and 10 bases lay in between. The CDR3 spells CASSQDLTFGNTIYF. In DNA, the CDR3 is TGTGCCAGCAGCCAAGATCTGACTTTCGGAAACACCATATATTTT.